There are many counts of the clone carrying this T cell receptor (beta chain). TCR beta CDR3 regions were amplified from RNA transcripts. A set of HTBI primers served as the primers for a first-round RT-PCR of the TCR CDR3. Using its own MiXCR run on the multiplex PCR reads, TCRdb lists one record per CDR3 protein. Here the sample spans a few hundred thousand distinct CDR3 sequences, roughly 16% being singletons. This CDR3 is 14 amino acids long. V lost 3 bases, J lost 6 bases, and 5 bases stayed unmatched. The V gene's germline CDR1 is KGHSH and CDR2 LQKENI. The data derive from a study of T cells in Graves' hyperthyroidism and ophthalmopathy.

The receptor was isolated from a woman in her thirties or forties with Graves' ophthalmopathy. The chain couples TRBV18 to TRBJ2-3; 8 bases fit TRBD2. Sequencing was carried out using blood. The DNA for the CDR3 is TGTGCCAGCTCACCTAGCGGGGTCCGGGATACGCAGTATTTT. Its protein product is CASSPSGVRDTQYF.